This T cell receptor (delta chain) derives from a study of Vδ1+ human thymocytes (dated by TCRdb to 2016 to 2019). About the study as a whole: As a data resource, the study described the mRNA-level TRG and TRD CDR3 repertoires of highly purified Vdelta1+ thymocytes obtained from young children. The multiplex-based CDR3 amplicon strategy had previously been validated against 5'RACE-based CDR3 amplicon generation methods.

Thymic samples were depleted of alphabeta T cells, then CD3+ TCRVdelta1+ TCRVdelta2- thymocytes were FACS-sorted. The purity of the sorted Vdelta1+ thymocytes was between 98% and 99.6%. The thymic specimens were obtained from under ten paediatric patients, aged roughly 5 days to 16 months, who were having corrective cardiac surgery. Thymic tissue was dispersed and mononuclear cells isolated on a Histopaque-1077 density gradient. Staining used anti-TCRVdelta1 clone TS8.2, anti-TCRVdelta2 clone B6, anti-CD3 clone HIT3a and anti-TCRalphabeta clone IP26 antibodies. What the study reported, not specific to this receptor: Because no clustering by age or sex was observed, donors were not stratified by these variables in the analyses. Because unexpected Vdelta2 sequences could lead to misinterpretation of bulk repertoire data, the authors recommended using highly purified populations and single-cell validation. Donors shared many TRG clonotypes (up to 6.9x10^3), but TRD repertoires were essentially private, with at most 130 shared. Thymic TRG and TRD repertoires appeared highly polyclonal with Gaussian CDR3 length distributions, unlike oligoclonal peripheral blood repertoires. About 18% of thymic TRD sequences were found to be Vdelta2 (and few were Vdelta3) despite high sort purity, in contrast to peripheral blood Vdelta1+ controls.

RNA extraction was carried out with the RNeasy mini kit, and reverse transcription was then done using Superscript III. CDR3 amplicons were generated by multiplex PCR with pooled V-gene forward primers and a constant-region reverse primer carrying Illumina adaptor overhangs. After gel purification, the amplicons were indexed with Nextera index primers during 7 to 9 additional PCR cycles and then purified using AMPure XP beads. Libraries were sequenced on an Illumina MiSeq with paired-end 250 bp reads, dual indexing and roughly 20% PhiX spike-in. On the study's bioinformatics: FastQC was used to check read quality, and ea-utils fastq-join was used to merge TRG read pairs. IMGT/HighV-QUEST was used to annotate sequences, retaining only productive sequences with an unambiguous V-gene assignment, and each clonotype was defined by an identical CDR3 sequence. VDJtools 1.1.1, tcR 2.2.3, Treemap and vegan Shannon diversity in R 3.4.4 were used for downstream analysis. The public reads were reprocessed by TCRdb using CATT, and rows of matching DNA were later combined. TCRdb's processing, not the study's, gives the V and J calls here. The sample table records 45,000 to 60,000 delta-chain clones; approximately 15% of these occur just once. In total, the top ten clones hold approximately 0.4% of the sample.

Details on this clone: Its antigen remains unidentified. A read error may be the cause here, since a much bigger clone is one base away.

CDR1 and CDR2 are read off the germline V gene as GEAIGNYY and EKD. The CDR3 has 17 amino acids, counting the end cysteine and phenylalanine. The CDR3 DNA has 51 bases and is translated from base 1. V is pared back by 1 base and J by 0 bases, with 17 bases lying between the germline termini. The sample was Vdelta1+ gamma-delta thymocytes from the thymus. This sample's cell subset or site label indicates: FACS-sorted CD3+ TCRalphabeta- TCRVdelta1+ TCRVdelta2- thymocytes. This sequence uses TRDV2 and TRDJ1, with the D gene uncertain. The sequence came from a girl in the first two years of life who had congenital heart surgery. The DNA sequence follows: TGTGCCTGTGACACGCCTCGGGCTCCCCCGCACACCGATAAACTCATCTTT. It encodes CACDTPRAPPHTDKLIF.